Presented here are 6 T cell receptor beta chains from one specimen sequenced in a study of Tregs in tolerant kidney transplant recipients. Related graft donors supplied nonmyeloablative bone marrow transplants, and mixed chimerism was transient. Some clones are missing from TCRdb's copy, which holds only in-frame ones; the method was immunoSEQ multiplex PCR. The table includes approximately 20,000 clones, roughly 80% detected once. Source: CD8+ T cells from blood (PBMCs), taken 6 months after the transplant. These receptors originate from a human patient who received a combined kidney and bone marrow transplant. Some of these T cells may belong to the graft donor.

This clone has more than one count but fewer than ten. Its ends do not fully match the called genes, so a read error is possible. The chain links TRBV5-1 to TRBJ2-7; D is ambiguous. Germline loops: CDR1 SGHRS, CDR2 YFSETQ. There are 11 residues in the CDR3. This CDR3 reads CASSLYNEQYF. For the CDR3, the DNA is TGTGCCAGCAGCTTGTATAACGAGCAGTACTTC.

The J gene is TRBJ2-7, the V gene TRBV4-1; D is unclear. Germline V lookup: CDR1 MGHRA, CDR2 YSYEKL. The length of the CDR3 is 13 residues. V was clipped by 3 bases and J by 2 bases, with 8 bases between them. The CDR3 loop reads CASSHTTTYEQYF. CDR3 bases: TGCGCCAGCAGCCATACGACAACCTACGAGCAGTACTTC.

The chain has TRBV4-1 and TRBJ2-7; D uncertain. Deletions cut 0 bases from V and 0 bases from J, with 6 bases between. CDR3 length: 14 amino acids. Germline lookup yields CDR1 MGHRA and CDR2 YSYEKL. CDR3 DNA: TGCGCCAGCAGCCAAGAGGAGTACTCCTACGAGCAGTACTTC. This encodes CASSQEEYSYEQYF.

This chain joins TRBV27 and TRBJ2-7; 8 bases align to TRBD2. CDR1 is MNHEY, CDR2 SMNVEV, per germline (reference sequence). V lost 2 bases and J lost 2; bases outside the gene matches: 2. The CDR3 is made up of 14 amino acids. The CDR3: CASSLRGGAYEQYF. The CDR3 region has the DNA TGTGCCAGCAGTTTACGGGGGGGGGCCTACGAGCAGTACTTC.

The chain uses TRBV2 and TRBJ2-1; the D is unclear. Germline V gene data show CDR1 as SNHLY and CDR2 as FYNNEI. CDR3 size: 12 residues. The ends were cut back, 4 bases at V and 6 bases at J, with 7 bases in the middle. The CDR3: CASSVLGNEQFF. DNA for the CDR3: TGTGCCAGCAGTGTACTCGGCAATGAGCAGTTCTTC.

This clone was seen once. The V call is TRBV27, the J call TRBJ1-2, with D perhaps matching TRBD1 (6 bases). The CDR3 length is 13 residues. CDR1 MNHEY and CDR2 SMNVEV come from the germline V gene (reference sequence). V was shortened by 5 bases and J by 4 bases, with 11 bases between the two germline ends. The CDR3 DNA is TGTGCCAGCAGTATGGACAGCGCCTATGGCTACACCTTC. This codes for CASSMDSAYGYTF.